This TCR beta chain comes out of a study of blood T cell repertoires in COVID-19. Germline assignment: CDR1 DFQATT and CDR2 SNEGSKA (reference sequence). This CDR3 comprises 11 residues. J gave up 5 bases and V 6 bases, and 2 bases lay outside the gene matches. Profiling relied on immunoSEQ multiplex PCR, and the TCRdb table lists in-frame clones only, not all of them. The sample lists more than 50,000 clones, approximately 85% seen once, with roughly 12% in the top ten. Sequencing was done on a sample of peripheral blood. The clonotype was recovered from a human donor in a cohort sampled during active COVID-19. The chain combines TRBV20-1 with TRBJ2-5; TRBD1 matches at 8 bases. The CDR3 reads CSADRVETQYF. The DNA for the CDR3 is TGCAGTGCGGACAGGGTTGAGACCCAGTACTTC.